The 27 T cell receptor beta chains reported below all come from one sample, sequenced in a study of blood T cell repertoires in COVID-19. Profiling relied on immunoSEQ multiplex PCR, and the TCRdb table lists in-frame clones only, not all of them. The table shows about 69,000 clones, with approximately 83% occurring only once. The sample consisted of peripheral blood. The receptors were sampled from a man between 35 and 55 years old with COVID-19, enrolled during active disease.

This clone was seen once. The CDR3 sequence is CASSQTGGHEQFF. The CDR3, as DNA: TGTGCCAGCAGTCAGACAGGGGGCCATGAGCAGTTCTTC. The V call is TRBV6-4, the J call TRBJ2-1; 10 positions agree with TRBD1. Germline loops: CDR1 MRHNA, CDR2 SNTAGT. J lost 8 bases, V lost 5 bases, and 3 bases had no gene match. The CDR3 is 13 amino acids.

The chain links TRBV19 to TRBJ1-1; D ambiguous. Germline V gene sequence: CDR1 LNHDA, CDR2 SQIVND (reference sequence). V was shortened by 1 base and J by 11 bases, with 14 bases between the two germline ends. The CDR3 loop spans 13 amino acids. CDR3 bases: TGTGCCAGTAGTATAGCTCCGGTACTCGGGGCTTTCTTT. It yields the protein CASSIAPVLGAFF. The full variable domain, with the rest looked up from reference TRBV19 and TRBJ1-1, is DGGITQSPKYLFRKEGQNVTLSCEQNLNHDAMYWYRQDPGQGLRLIYYSQIVNDFQKGDIAEGYSVSREKKESFPLTVTSAQKNPTAFYLCASSIAPVLGAFFGQGTRLTVV.

The chain uses TRBV3-1 (or the pseudogene TRBV3-2) and TRBJ1-2; D remains unclear. The CDR3 spans 12 residues. The V end lost 3 bases, the J end lost 8 bases, and 10 bases lay between the germline ends. Germline V gene lookup returns CDR1 LGHDT and CDR2 YNNKEL (reference sequence). The chain's CDR3 is CASSHGSGGYTF. CDR3 in DNA: TGTGCCAGCAGCCATGGTTCTGGCGGCTACACCTTC.

The CDR3 coding sequence is TGTGCCAGCAGCCCCGACAGGAGCCCGAACACCGGGGAGCTGTTTTTT. It yields the protein CASSPDRSPNTGELFF. This chain joins TRBV5-6 and TRBJ2-2; D may be TRBD1 (6 bases). Germline V gene lookup returns CDR1 SGHDT and CDR2 YYEEEE. The CDR3 totals 16 residues. V lost 4 bases and J 0 bases, leaving 13 bases between the germline ends.

The rearrangement uses TRBV28 and TRBJ2-4, with 9 nucleotides matching TRBD1. This CDR3 comprises 16 residues. Germline CDR1 and CDR2: MDHEN and SYDVKM. Losses at the gene ends were 4 bases for V and 8 bases for J; bases not matched to a gene: 12. CDR3 loop: CASSSPTGTGIYIQYF. Written as DNA, the CDR3 is TGTGCCAGCAGTTCTCCTACCGGGACAGGGATTTACATTCAGTACTTC. Together with reference TRBV28 and TRBJ2-4, the CDR3 gives the full variable domain: DVKVTQSSRYLVKRTGEKVFLECVQDMDHENMFWYRQDPGLGLRLIYFSYDVKMKEKGDIPEGYSVSREKKERFSLILESASTNQTSMYLCASSSPTGTGIYIQYFGAGTRLSVL.

The chain carries TRBV6-5 and TRBJ1-2; a weak D match, TRBD1 (6 bases). V shed 5 bases and J shed 1 base, with 8 bases lying between them. The CDR3 consists of 13 residues. Germline V gene sequence: CDR1 MNHEY, CDR2 SVGAGI. This CDR3 is CASSRGGNYGYTF. CDR3 bases: TGTGCCAGCAGTAGGGGGGGTAACTATGGCTACACCTTC.

The chain has TRBV7-2 and TRBJ2-7; tentatively, D is TRBD2 (5 bases). Looked up from germline, CDR1 is SGHTA and CDR2 is FQGNSA. The CDR3 length is 12 residues. Trimming stripped 3 bases from V and 6 bases from J, with 9 bases between. In DNA form, the CDR3 reads TGTGCCAGCAGCTTTCAAGAGGGCGAGCAGTACTTC. The encoded protein is CASSFQEGEQYF.

CDR3 DNA sequence: TGTGCCAGCAGCTTAGGGGGAGCTGCTGGGGCCAACGTCCTGACTTTC. Encoded protein: CASSLGGAAGANVLTF. V is TRBV7-9 and J is TRBJ2-6, with D maybe TRBD2 (5 bases). The V gene lost 1 base and the J gene lost 2 bases, with 9 bases spanning the gap. CDR3 size: 16 residues. CDR1 and CDR2 (germline): SEHNR, FQNEAQ (reference sequence).

The count of this clone is one. The chain couples TRBV5-1 to TRBJ2-7; 8 positions agree with TRBD1. Germline CDR1 is SGHRS and CDR2 is YFSETQ. This CDR3 spans 12 amino acids. Trimming at V came to 4 bases and at J to 6 bases, leaving 3 bases not matched to a gene. In nucleotides, the CDR3 is TGCGCCAGCAGCGTTGACAGGGGCGAGCAGTACTTC. It specifies CASSVDRGEQYF.

This clone was recorded only once. The chain has TRBV2 and TRBJ2-1; TRBD1 agrees at 11 bases. V dropped 7 bases and J dropped 5; count of bases not matched to a gene: 4. The length of the CDR3 is 14 residues. In germline, CDR1 is SNHLY, CDR2 FYNNEI. The CDR3 sequence: CASNGQGADNEQFF. In nucleotides, the CDR3 is TGTGCCAGCAACGGACAGGGGGCGGACAATGAGCAGTTCTTC.

This chain connects TRBV5-6 to TRBJ2-5, with D perhaps matching TRBD2 (5 bases). V gave up 1 base and J gave up 2 bases, with 9 bases separating them. This CDR3 has 14 amino acids. Germline CDR1 and CDR2: SGHDT and YYEEEE. The CDR3 loop is CASSLPDFQETQYF. CDR3 coding DNA: TGTGCCAGCAGCTTGCCGGACTTTCAAGAGACCCAGTACTTC.

The V call is TRBV5-1, the J call TRBJ2-7, with no clear D. The V end was cut by 5 bases, the J end by 1 base, with 13 bases between. The CDR3 contains 14 residues. Germline V gene lookup returns CDR1 SGHRS and CDR2 YFSETQ. CDR3 residues: CASRRSSESYEQYF. Here the CDR3 DNA reads TGCGCCAGCAGACGATCGAGCGAGTCCTACGAGCAGTACTTC.

This chain connects TRBV19 to TRBJ2-7; 9 bases are shared with TRBD2. CDR3 size: 14 residues. In germline, CDR1 is LNHDA, CDR2 SQIVND (reference sequence). V shed 9 bases and J 0 bases; nucleotides not matched to a gene: 6. The CDR3 DNA reads as TGTGCCAGCGACGGCGGGGGGGACTCCTACGAGCAGTACTTC. Amino acid sequence: CASDGGGDSYEQYF.

The chain links TRBV11-2 to TRBJ2-3; 7 bases line up with TRBD2. The CDR3 extends over 16 amino acids. CDR1 and CDR2 from the germline V gene are SGHAT and FQNNGV. V lost 5 bases to trimming and J lost 1 base; unmatched junction nucleotides: 9. The DNA of the CDR3 is TGTGCCAGCAGCGCCGCGACTAGCACTCGCACAGATACGCAGTATTTT. Translating it yields CASSAATSTRTDTQYF.

The rearrangement uses TRBV28 and TRBJ2-7; TRBD2 matches 14 bases. This CDR3 has 16 amino acids. Per the germline V gene, CDR1 is MDHEN and CDR2 is SYDVKM. J lost 3 bases, V lost 6 bases, and 7 bases had no gene match. CDR3 coding DNA: TGTGCCAGCAGAGCAGGACTAGCGGGGGGCAGCTACGAGCAGTACTTC. Translating gives CASRAGLAGGSYEQYF. Supplemented by reference TRBV28 and TRBJ2-7, the full variable domain reads DVKVTQSSRYLVKRTGEKVFLECVQDMDHENMFWYRQDPGLGLRLIYFSYDVKMKEKGDIPEGYSVSREKKERFSLILESASTNQTSMYLCASRAGLAGGSYEQYFGPGTRLTVT.

The chain has TRBV6-6 and TRBJ2-2, with 7 bases matching TRBD1. The length of the CDR3 is 15 residues. Germline loops: CDR1 MNHNY, CDR2 SVGAGI (reference sequence). Unmatched junction bases numbered 8, after V lost 5 bases and J lost 5 bases. In DNA form, the CDR3 reads TGTGCCAGCAGTCCGATTACACAGGGGACCGGGGAGCTGTTTTTT. Amino acids: CASSPITQGTGELFF.

To note about this clone: One junction end disagrees with the germline gene, perhaps due to a read error. This sample also contains other DNA sequences that code for the same CDR3. The chain is built from TRBV5-1 and TRBJ1-6; no firm D call. Germline V gene data show CDR1 as SGHRS and CDR2 as YFSETQ. CDR3 size: 15 residues. CDR3 in DNA: TGTGCCAGCAGTTTGGACCGACACCCTAATTCACCCCTCCACTTT. This codes for CASSLDRHPNSPLHF.

The rearrangement links TRBV5-4 to TRBJ2-3; 7 bases align to TRBD2. V was pared by 1 base and J by 0 bases, with 2 bases of the junction left unmatched. CDR1 SGHNT and CDR2 YYREEE come from the germline V gene (reference sequence). This CDR3 has 15 amino acids. CDR3 in amino acids: CASSLTSASTDTQYF. The CDR3 nucleotides read TGTGCCAGCAGCTTGACTAGCGCTAGCACAGATACGCAGTATTTT.

The chain joins TRBV11-1 to TRBJ1-2, with TRBD1 as a possible D gene (5 bases). The CDR3 is made up of 15 amino acids. With 5 bases removed from V and 7 bases from J, the gap between germline ends came to 20 bases. Germline V lookup: CDR1 SGHAT, CDR2 FQDESV (reference sequence). In DNA form, the CDR3 reads TGTGCCAGCAGCCAAGAAAACCAGGGCCTCTTTGGCTACACCTTC. Translated, it gives CASSQENQGLFGYTF.

Only one count was recorded for this clone. This chain connects TRBV3-1 (or the pseudogene TRBV3-2) to TRBJ2-3; possible D gene TRBD2, 6 bases. V was cut by 3 bases and J by 2 bases, with 18 bases left in between. Germline V CDR1 and CDR2: LGHDT, YNNKEL (reference sequence). The CDR3 has 17 amino acids. CDR3 DNA: TGTGCCAGCAGCCACTTCCGGGACTTATACTTCACAGATACGCAGTATTTT. Its protein product is CASSHFRDLYFTDTQYF.

The chain combines TRBV5-5 with TRBJ1-4; no clear D gene. This CDR3 is 12 amino acids long. Per germline, CDR1 SGHKS and CDR2 YYEKEE (reference sequence). V lost 0 bases, J lost 14 bases, and 11 bases lay in between. CDR3 sequence (DNA): TGTGCCAGCAGCTTGGACGAGGGAAGGCTGTTTTTT. The encoded protein is CASSLDEGRLFF.

The chain employs TRBV7-8 and TRBJ2-7, with 10 bases fitting TRBD1. Trimming cost V 1 base and J 5 bases; bases outside gene matches: 5. CDR1 is SGHVS and CDR2 is FQNEAQ in the germline V gene. The CDR3 sequence is 15 residues long. The CDR3 region is CASSLGTGGFNEQYF. CDR3 sequence (DNA): TGTGCCAGCAGCTTAGGGACAGGGGGTTTTAACGAGCAGTACTTC.

This clone has more than one count but fewer than ten. The chain carries TRBV6-1 and TRBJ1-3; D remains unclear. Trimming cost V 0 bases and J 0 bases, with 15 bases left between them. From germline, CDR1 is MNHNS and CDR2 SASEGT. CDR3 length equals 18 residues. The CDR3 region has the DNA TGTGCCAGCAGTGAAGCTGGGGAGGGAAGTACCTCTGGAAACACCATATATTTT. Amino acids: CASSEAGEGSTSGNTIYF.

The chain couples TRBV29-1 to TRBJ2-5, with 7 bases aligning to TRBD1. The CDR3 is 11 amino acids. The V and J ends lost 7 bases and 4 bases, in that order; junction bases with no gene match: 3. Germline values: CDR1 SQVTM, CDR2 ANQGSEA. The CDR3 bases are TGCAGCGGGACAGGAGGAGAGACCCAGTACTTC. This encodes CSGTGGETQYF.

The DNA of the CDR3 is TGCGCCAGCAGCCTGGCCCTAGCTCGTAATGAGCAGTTCTTC. Translated, it gives CASSLALARNEQFF. The chain carries TRBV5-1 and TRBJ2-1; D is perhaps TRBD2 (5 bases). The CDR3 extends over 14 amino acids. Trimming shortened V by 4 bases and J by 7 bases, and 15 bases separated the two germline ends. From germline, CDR1 is SGHRS and CDR2 YFSETQ.

The V and J genes are TRBV19 and TRBJ2-7; 8 nucleotides agree with TRBD1. This CDR3 has 14 amino acids. V lost 6 bases to trimming and J lost 1 base; unmatched junction nucleotides: 5. The germline V gene has CDR1 LNHDA and CDR2 SQIVND (reference sequence). CDR3 bases: TGTGCCAGTAGCGGGACAGGATTTTCCTACGAGCAGTACTTC. Residues: CASSGTGFSYEQYF. The full variable domain, its missing parts supplied by reference TRBV19 and TRBJ2-7, is DGGITQSPKYLFRKEGQNVTLSCEQNLNHDAMYWYRQDPGQGLRLIYYSQIVNDFQKGDIAEGYSVSREKKESFPLTVTSAQKNPTAFYLCASSGTGFSYEQYFGPGTRLTVT.

The CDR3 nucleotides are TGTGCCAGTAGGGTGAGTAGCGGGGCTTACAATGAGCAGTTCTTC. It translates to CASRVSSGAYNEQFF. The rearrangement links TRBV19 to TRBJ2-1; TRBD2 matches at 8 bases. CDR1 is LNHDA and CDR2 is SQIVND in the germline V gene (reference sequence). The CDR3 covers 15 residues. The V gene end was trimmed by 6 bases and the J gene end by 4 bases; junction bases not matched to a gene: 8.